The subject of this entry is one T cell receptor (beta chain). Its antigen is unidentified. The data derive from a study of radiotherapy plus CTLA-4 blockade in lung cancer. The repertoire was sequenced with immunoSEQ multiplex PCR; TCRdb's copy has only in-frame clones and lacks some. The table records some 73,000 clones, less than 85% of them present only once. Study-wide results and limits: Alongside interferon-beta, early blood T cell clone dynamics were reportedly the best predictor of response. Blood saw expansion of tumor-derived TCR clones after radiotherapy plus ipilimumab.

The CDR3 runs to 20 residues. The gene calls are TRBV21-1 and TRBJ1-3; the table calls TRBD1, which could not be checked here. TRBV21-1 constitutes a pseudogene. The material was peripheral blood, obtained from a patient treated with radiotherapy plus ipilimumab. The clonotype was recovered from a human donor with non-small cell lung cancer who had stable disease on radiotherapy plus ipilimumab. The CDR3: CASSNLGGQELSISGNTIYF. In DNA form, the CDR3 reads TGTGCCAGCAGCAACCTCGGGGGACAGGAGCTTTCGATCTCTGGAAACACCATATATTTT.